One sample yielded the 14 T cell receptor beta chains listed below, sequenced in a study of OX40 agonist ivuxolimab in advanced cancers. Data came from immunoSEQ multiplex PCR; TCRdb stores just in-frame clones and leaves some out. The data show tens of thousands of clones, around 88% seen once. This specimen was CD4+ or CD8+ T cells sorted from blood, taken in a trial of the OX40 agonist ivuxolimab. All receptors come from an adult with an advanced solid tumor such as melanoma, head and neck, liver or kidney cancer.

The V and J genes are TRBV28 and TRBJ2-2, with D perhaps given as TRBD1 or TRBD2 (6 bases each). V was shortened by 11 bases and J by 6 bases, with 10 bases between the two germline ends. This CDR3 has 11 residues. In germline, CDR1 is MDHEN, CDR2 SYDVKM. The CDR3: CAVGGAGELFF. DNA for the CDR3: TGTGCCGTCGGGGGCGCCGGGGAGCTGTTTTTT.

This chain links TRBV7-9 with TRBJ1-1, with TRBD1 as a possible D gene (5 bases). CDR1 and CDR2 from the germline V gene are SEHNR and FQNEAQ (reference sequence). The CDR3 is made up of 14 amino acids. V was trimmed by 3 bases and J by 3 bases, leaving 11 bases between them. The CDR3 sequence: CASSFGTRDTEAFF. Here the CDR3 DNA reads TGTGCCAGCAGCTTTGGGACTCGGGACACTGAAGCTTTCTTT.

The rearrangement links TRBV7-9 to TRBJ2-1; D gene uncertain. CDR3 length equals 12 residues. The germline CDR1 and CDR2 sequences are SEHNR and FQNEAQ (reference sequence). With 1 base removed from V and 4 bases from J, the gap between germline ends came to 2 bases. The CDR3 coding sequence is TGTGCCAGCAGCTTAGATTACAATGAGCAGTTCTTC. Translation gives CASSLDYNEQFF.

The genes are TRBV18 and TRBJ1-2, with D uncertain. Germline V lookup: CDR1 KGHSH, CDR2 LQKENI. The CDR3 extends over 13 amino acids. The germline V and J ends were trimmed by 3 bases and 2 bases, with 7 bases remaining between them. The CDR3 coding sequence is TGTGCCAGCTCACCCGGAAGAAACTATGGCTACACCTTC. As protein: CASSPGRNYGYTF.

This clone was picked up one time. This chain links TRBV6-5 with TRBJ2-4; 11 positions match TRBD2. The CDR3 contains 16 residues. Germline lookup yields CDR1 MNHEY and CDR2 SVGAGI. V lost 4 bases, J lost 0 bases, and 2 bases stayed unmatched. The CDR3 DNA reads TGTGCCAGCAGTTGGGGACTAGCGGTAGCCAAAAACATTCAGTACTTC. Protein product: CASSWGLAVAKNIQYF.

The chain uses TRBV7-9 and TRBJ2-7; tentative D call: TRBD2 (5 bases). Trimming stripped 2 bases from V and 6 bases from J, with 8 bases between. CDR1 is SEHNR and CDR2 is FQNEAQ in the germline V gene (reference sequence). The CDR3 totals 12 residues. CDR3 coding DNA: TGTGCCAGCAGCTTACGAGGGATCGAGCAGTACTTC. It codes for CASSLRGIEQYF.

This clone was found once. The rearrangement uses TRBV28 and TRBJ2-5; weak D call: TRBD1 (6 bases). The J call may be wrong; the DNA end is better matched by TRBJ2-7. CDR3 length equals 14 residues. CDR1 is MDHEN, CDR2 SYDVKM, per germline. The CDR3 reads CASSLRTVPYEQYF. In DNA, the CDR3 is TGTGCCAGCAGTTTGCGGACAGTCCCCTACGAGCAGTACTTC.

The gene calls are TRBV27 and TRBJ2-1, with TRBD2 as a possible D gene (7 bases). The V end lost 8 bases, the J end lost 7 bases, and 15 bases lay between the germline ends. CDR3 length: 13 residues. Germline lookup yields CDR1 MNHEY and CDR2 SMNVEV (reference sequence). The CDR3 protein is CASVGRGNNEQFF. The CDR3 DNA reads as TGTGCCAGCGTTGGGAGGGGGAATAATGAGCAGTTCTTC.

The J gene is TRBJ1-2, the V gene TRBV4-1; D is undetermined. V lost 6 bases and J lost 2, with 16 bases in between. In germline, CDR1 is MGHRA, CDR2 YSYEKL. CDR3 length: 15 residues. The CDR3: CASRRLGIGNYGYTF. The CDR3 DNA sequence: TGCGCCAGCAGGCGGTTGGGTATTGGGAACTATGGCTACACCTTC.

The chain links TRBV4-1 to TRBJ2-7; 10 bases line up with TRBD2. V shed 2 bases, J shed 2 bases, and the junction held 6 bases outside the gene matches. Germline-derived CDR1 and CDR2 are MGHRA and YSYEKL. The CDR3 length is 16 residues. The CDR3 bases are TGCGCCAGCAGCCAACCTACTAGCGGGGCTGCCTACGAGCAGTACTTC. Its translation is CASSQPTSGAAYEQYF.

The chain recombines TRBV28 with TRBJ2-7; 9 nucleotides align to TRBD1. The J segment lost 6 bases and the V segment lost 2 bases, leaving 11 bases of the junction unmatched. The CDR3 covers 16 residues. Per the germline V gene, CDR1 is MDHEN and CDR2 is SYDVKM. CDR3 sequence: CASSLAGRDREPEQYF. CDR3 nucleotide sequence: TGTGCCAGCAGTTTAGCGGGGCGGGACAGGGAGCCCGAGCAGTACTTC.

The count of this clone is one. The rearrangement joins TRBV27 to TRBJ2-2; unclear D gene. The germline V and J ends were trimmed by 2 bases and 6 bases, with 19 bases remaining between them. The germline V gene has CDR1 MNHEY and CDR2 SMNVEV (reference sequence). The CDR3 runs 17 residues. CDR3 loop: CASSLDVISGSSGELFF. CDR3 nucleotides: TGTGCCAGCAGTTTAGACGTAATATCCGGGTCCTCCGGGGAGCTGTTTTTT.

In this sample, this clone turned up once. Distinct nucleotide sequences in the sample also encode this CDR3. This chain connects TRBV2 to TRBJ2-4, with a weak D call TRBD1 (7 bases). The CDR3 runs to 13 residues. Germline-derived CDR1 and CDR2 are SNHLY and FYNNEI. Between the trimmed V and J ends, which lost 6 bases and 7 bases, there was a span of 13 bases. The CDR3 sequence is CASSRTGGNIQYF. CDR3 bases: TGTGCCAGCAGCCGGACAGGAGGGAACATTCAGTACTTC. Full variable domain (remainder filled in from reference TRBV2 and TRBJ2-4): EPEVTQTPSHQVTQMGQEVILRCVPISNHLYFYWYRQILGQKVEFLVSFYNNEISEKSEIFDDQFSVERPDGSNFTLKIRSTKLEDSAMYFCASSRTGGNIQYFGAGTRLSVL.

V and J are TRBV2 and TRBJ2-5; 7 bases align to TRBD2. Germline assignment: CDR1 SNHLY and CDR2 FYNNEI. The CDR3 covers 13 residues. V was clipped by 6 bases and J by 5 bases; unmatched bases: 6. The CDR3: CASSLREGETQYF. CDR3 DNA sequence: TGTGCCAGCAGCCTCAGGGAGGGGGAGACCCAGTACTTC. Combining the CDR3 with reference TRBV2 and TRBJ2-5 gives the whole variable domain EPEVTQTPSHQVTQMGQEVILRCVPISNHLYFYWYRQILGQKVEFLVSFYNNEISEKSEIFDDQFSVERPDGSNFTLKIRSTKLEDSAMYFCASSLREGETQYFGPGTRLLVL.